The rows below give T cell receptor beta chains drawn from one sample of a study of T cell repertoires in cytomegalovirus infection. MiXCR was run by TCRdb on the reads, yielding one entry per CDR3 protein. The repertoire consists of 30,000 to 40,000 distinct CDR3 sequences, with about 50% occurring once and the leading ten covering around nine tenths. These receptors' targets are unknown. Sequencing was performed on CD8+ T cells from cultured PBMCs, taken from culture after CMV antigen stimulation. These receptors all stem from a human donor in good health (CMV status not recorded). Some clones in this sample may be carry-over from other donors' samples. CDR3s include the opening cysteine and the closing phenylalanine or tryptophan. D genes are given only for firm matches. Clone size is shown for a subset of rows, as once, few, many or a class of expanded clone.

d_call clone_size j_call v_call cdr3_aa cdr3_nt
- - TRBJ2-1 TRBV15 CATSRDLQTNEQFF TGTGCCACCAGCAGAGATCTTCAAACCAATGAGCAGTTCTTC
TRBD1 - TRBJ2-7 TRBV20-1 CSASDRDDREPYF TGCAGTGCTAGTGACCGGGACGACAGGGAACCGTACTTC
- - TRBJ1-1 TRBV28 CASSAPQLMNTEAFF TGTGCCAGCAGTGCCCCTCAGCTAATGAACACTGAAGCTTTCTTT
- many TRBJ2-3 TRBV7-6 CASSLANGDTQYF TGTGCCAGCAGCTTAGCGAACGGAGATACGCAGTATTTT
TRBD2 few TRBJ2-7 TRBV28 CASSLKGLKTSREQYF TGTGCCAGCAGTTTAAAGGGCCTTAAGACTAGCAGGGAGCAGTACTTC
- - TRBJ2-7 TRBV19 CASSYKGVNNEQYF TGTGCCAGTAGTTACAAGGGGGTCAACAACGAGCAGTACTTC
- - TRBJ1-1 TRBV11-2 CASSLDGGLNTEAFF TGTGCCAGCAGCTTAGATGGGGGACTGAACACTGAAGCTTTCTTT
TRBD2 few TRBJ2-1 TRBV10-3 CAISESQAGGGEQFF TGTGCCATCAGTGAGTCACAGGCCGGCGGGGGTGAGCAGTTCTTC
- - TRBJ2-2 TRBV4-2 CASSQNDRTNTGELFF TGTGCCAGCAGCCAAAACGACAGGACTAACACCGGGGAGCTGTTTTTT
- - TRBJ1-3 TRBV10-3 CAISEMGSGNTIYF TGTGCCATCAGTGAAATGGGGTCGGGAAACACCATATATTTT
- few TRBJ2-1 TRBV6-6 CASRQSSSYNEQFF TGTGCCAGTAGACAGTCGAGCTCCTACAATGAGCAGTTCTTC
TRBD1 few TRBJ2-7 TRBV7-9 CASSPQDRGPYEQYF TGTGCCAGCAGCCCACAGGACAGGGGGCCCTACGAGCAGTACTTC
- few TRBJ1-5 TRBV7-6 CASSLGPQRNRQPQHF TGTGCCAGCAGCTTAGGTCCCCAGCGTAATAGACAACCCCAGCATTTT
- - TRBJ1-5 TRBV27 CASSLMGNQPQHF TGTGCCAGCAGTTTAATGGGCAATCAGCCCCAGCATTTT
- - TRBJ2-2 TRBV19 CASIYSSGDTGELFF TGTGCCAGTATCTATTCTTCGGGCGACACCGGGGAGCTGTTTTTT
- - TRBJ1-3 TRBV10-3 CATTGIGNTIYF TGTGCCACCACAGGGATTGGAAACACCATATATTTT
- few TRBJ1-1 TRBV5-6 CASSSGDWLAEAFF TGTGCCAGCAGCTCGGGGGATTGGTTAGCTGAAGCTTTCTTT
- few TRBJ1-2 TRBV7-2 CASSLDTLGRIPRGYTF TGTGCCAGCAGCTTAGATACTCTCGGCAGAATTCCGAGGGGCTACACCTTC
- - TRBJ2-1 TRBV7-6 CASSKTDSSYNEQFF TGTGCCAGCAGCAAAACGGACAGCTCCTACAATGAGCAGTTCTTC
- many TRBJ2-7 TRBV7-2 CASSLNPGDSYEQYF TGTGCCAGCAGCCTCAATCCGGGAGACTCCTACGAGCAGTACTTC
TRBD1 few TRBJ1-2 TRBV28 CASSHHGQGLRGYTF TGTGCCAGCAGTCACCACGGACAGGGGTTAAGGGGCTACACCTTC
- - TRBJ2-1 TRBV6-5 CASSYMGNTYNEQFF TGTGCCAGCAGTTATATGGGTAACACCTACAATGAGCAGTTCTTC
- - TRBJ2-7 TRBV27 CASSSPGGQPYYEQYF TGTGCCAGCAGTTCACCGGGGGGACAGCCTTACTACGAGCAGTACTTC
- - TRBJ2-1 TRBV7-3 CASSLTGNEQFF TGTGCCAGCAGCTTAACCGGGAATGAGCAGTTCTTC
- few TRBJ2-7 TRBV20-1 CSAPGSASEQYF TGCAGTGCCCCCGGGAGCGCATCCGAGCAGTACTTC
- - TRBJ1-1 TRBV12-3/TRBV12-4 CASSWNGRMNTEAFF TGTGCCAGCAGTTGGAATGGGAGGATGAACACTGAAGCTTTCTTT
- - TRBJ1-1 TRBV10-3 CAIERSRGRDTEAFF TGTGCCATCGAGCGGTCGCGGGGACGGGACACTGAAGCTTTCTTT
TRBD1 few TRBJ2-2 TRBV7-6 CASRTGQGATGELFF TGTGCCAGCAGAACGGGACAGGGGGCAACCGGGGAGCTGTTTTTT
- - TRBJ1-5 TRBV7-2 CASSLVAGQNYQPQHF TGTGCCAGCAGCTTAGTTGCCGGTCAAAATTATCAGCCCCAGCATTTT
- - TRBJ2-7 TRBV28 CASSPALGVHEQYF TGTGCCAGCAGCCCCGCCCTCGGAGTGCACGAGCAGTACTTC
- - TRBJ2-6 TRBV18 CASSPLLPWGSGANVLTF TGTGCCAGCTCACCACTGCTCCCTTGGGGCTCTGGGGCCAACGTCCTGACTTTC
- - TRBJ1-5 TRBV12-3/TRBV12-4 CASSLEQARGYGPQHF TGTGCCAGCAGTTTGGAGCAGGCGCGTGGTTATGGGCCCCAGCATTTT
- - TRBJ2-2 TRBV11-1 CASSLTYTGELFF TGTGCCAGCAGCTTGACCTACACCGGGGAGCTGTTTTTT
- - TRBJ1-4 TRBV9 CASSAQAMVEKLFF TGTGCCAGCAGCGCCCAGGCCATGGTAGAAAAACTGTTTTTT
- many TRBJ1-1 TRBV7-2 CASSQRRALWDTEAFF TGTGCCAGCAGCCAACGTCGGGCCCTGTGGGACACTGAAGCTTTCTTT
TRBD2 - TRBJ2-7 TRBV20-1 CSASEGLAGDVYEQYF TGCAGTGCTAGCGAAGGACTAGCGGGAGATGTATACGAGCAGTACTTC
TRBD1 - TRBJ1-1 TRBV28 CASSPAGQGGYTEAFF TGTGCCAGCAGTCCCGCCGGACAGGGCGGGTACACTGAAGCTTTCTTT
- many TRBJ1-2 TRBV11-2 CASSLVYVRESGYTF TGTGCCAGCAGCTTAGTTTATGTGAGGGAGAGTGGCTACACCTTC
- - TRBJ2-1 TRBV6-2/TRBV6-3 CASSYRGSYNEQFF TGTGCCAGCAGTTACCGGGGTTCCTACAATGAGCAGTTCTTC
- many TRBJ1-5 TRBV6-1 CASSEFWGVSNQPQHF TGTGCCAGCAGTGAGTTCTGGGGGGTTAGCAATCAGCCCCAGCATTTT
- few TRBJ2-7 TRBV19 CASSRGGTVYEQYF TGTGCCAGTAGCCGCGGGGGGACAGTCTACGAGCAGTACTTC
TRBD2 - TRBJ2-1 TRBV27 CASSRTSLREQFF TGTGCCAGCAGCCGGACTAGTCTAAGGGAGCAGTTCTTC